One T cell receptor beta chain is described in this entry. Some 34,000 genome equivalents of blood DNA were amplified for TRB. The record originates from a study of T cell clusters in autoimmune cytopenias. TRB was amplified by touch-down multiplex PCR, primer pools A and B combined. From the multiplex PCR reads, TCRdb lists one entry per CDR3 protein and no DNA. The sample shows 6,000 to 7,000 distinct CDR3 sequences, and around 18% sits with its ten largest clones. Germline CDR1 reads KGHDR; CDR2 reads SFDVKD. The CDR3 consists of 12 residues. These same data were also listed under a study on T cell repertoires in aging, cancer and after chemotherapy. That paper adds: Over several months to years, re-sampled healthy donor repertoires clearly shared clones.

This chain joins TRBV24-1 and TRBJ2-7. This TCR was sampled from a human donor in good health. The sequencing sample was made of peripheral blood. The chain's CDR3 is CATSDLIGEQYF.